The next 10 T cell receptor beta chains were all read from a single sample in a study of Ad26.COV2.S vaccination and SARS-CoV-2 variants. Repertoires were generated with immunoSEQ multiplex PCR, while TCRdb's copy carries only in-frame clones and drops some. The repertoire has roughly 330,000 clones, 90% of them found once; the top ten carry around 5.5%. Treatment here: approximately 18 received Ad26.COV2.S at low or high dose, single or two shots; roughly five received placebo; per-sample allocation not given. Samples came from day 63 after the first vaccine or placebo injection. The sequencing used peripheral blood, collected in a trial of Ad26.COV2.S vaccine versus placebo. The origin of the receptors is a person aged 18 to 65 who received the Ad26.COV2.S COVID-19 vaccine or a placebo.

This chain links TRBV7-9 with TRBJ1-4; D uncertain. CDR1 and CDR2 (germline): SEHNR, FQNEAQ (reference sequence). CDR3 length: 11 amino acids. Trimming cost V 8 bases and J 8 bases, with 9 bases left between them. DNA of the CDR3: TGTGCCAGCGGTCAAGGGGAAAAACTGTTTTTT. Amino acid sequence: CASGQGEKLFF.

The chain has TRBV25-1 and TRBJ2-3; 8 bases line up with TRBD2. CDR1 MGHDK and CDR2 SYGVNS come from the germline V gene. The CDR3 is made up of 16 amino acids. The ends lost 4 bases at V and 3 bases at J; junction bases unmatched: 9. The CDR3 spells CASSGRGGEATDTQYF. DNA for the CDR3: TGTGCCAGCAGTGGCCGGGGGGGGGAAGCGACAGATACGCAGTATTTT.

The chain employs TRBV29-1 and TRBJ1-2; D might be TRBD1 (6 bases). V was cut by 0 bases and J by 4 bases, with 18 bases left in between. The CDR3 totals 16 residues. The V gene's germline CDR1 is SQVTM and CDR2 ANQGSEA. The DNA of the CDR3 is TGCAGCGTTGAAGAGCTGATGGGGGGCGGTAGCTATGGCTACACCTTC. This translates into CSVEELMGGGSYGYTF. Variable domain in full (rest from reference TRBV29-1 and TRBJ1-2): SAVISQKPSRDICQRGTSLTIQCQVDSQVTMMFWYRQQPGQSLTLIATANQGSEATYESGFVIDKFPISRPNLTFSTLTVSNMSPEDSSIYLCSVEELMGGGSYGYTFGSGTRLTVV.

This clone was detected once. The chain is built from TRBV7-9 and TRBJ1-2; D ambiguous. V dropped 3 bases and J dropped 4 bases, with 9 bases sitting between them. CDR1 and CDR2 from the germline V gene are SEHNR and FQNEAQ (reference sequence). The CDR3 runs 13 residues. The CDR3 DNA is TGTGCCAGCAGCTTTGACATAACCTATGGCTACACCTTC. This translates into CASSFDITYGYTF.

The V gene is TRBV5-1, the J gene TRBJ2-5; the D gene could be TRBD1 or TRBD2 (5 bases each). Germline CDR1 SGHRS, CDR2 YFSETQ. This CDR3 spans 15 amino acids. Deletions cut 0 bases from V and 2 bases from J, with 11 bases between. DNA for the CDR3: TGCGCCAGCAGCTTGGCCCCGGGGACGCAAGAGACCCAGTACTTC. Amino acid sequence: CASSLAPGTQETQYF. Drawing the rest from reference TRBV5-1 and TRBJ2-5, the complete variable domain is KAGVTQTPRYLIKTRGQQVTLSCSPISGHRSVSWYQQTPGQGLQFLFEYFSETQRNKGNFPGRFSGRQFSNSRSEMNVSTLELGDSALYLCASSLAPGTQETQYFGPGTRLLVL.

The chain combines TRBV7-2 with TRBJ1-2; perhaps TRBD1 as D (6 bases). CDR3 length: 16 amino acids. Per the germline V gene, CDR1 is SGHTA and CDR2 is FQGNSA. V lost 5 bases to trimming and J lost 12 bases, with 28 bases between them. In nucleotides, the CDR3 is TGTGCCAGCAGCCCGGATCCACAGGGAGTTGTATGGCTACACACCTTC. Translating it yields CASSPDPQGVVWLHTF.

The V and J genes are TRBV5-4 and TRBJ2-2, with TRBD2 as a possible D gene (6 bases). The V end was cut by 4 bases, the J end by 0 bases, with 10 bases between. Germline CDR1 SGHNT, CDR2 YYREEE (reference sequence). CDR3 size: 15 residues. The CDR3 sequence is CASSAGTANTGELFF. The CDR3 DNA reads TGTGCCAGCAGCGCCGGGACTGCGAACACCGGGGAGCTGTTTTTT. Full variable domain (missing parts from reference TRBV5-4 and TRBJ2-2): ETGVTQSPTHLIKTRGQQVTLRCSSQSGHNTVSWYQQALGQGPQFIFQYYREEENGRGNFPPRFSGLQFPNYSSELNVNALELDDSALYLCASSAGTANTGELFFGEGSRLTVL.

The V and J genes are TRBV9 and TRBJ2-1; 7 nucleotides line up with TRBD1. The V and J ends lost 2 bases and 2 bases, in that order; junction bases with no gene match: 10. Germline V lookup: CDR1 SGDLS, CDR2 YYNGEE. CDR3 size: 17 residues. CDR3 nucleotide sequence: TGTGCCAGCAGCGTTGAGGGGGCCTACTTAACCTACAATGAGCAGTTCTTC. Protein: CASSVEGAYLTYNEQFF.

The V gene is TRBV19, the J gene TRBJ2-7, with D uncertain. The V gene lost 2 bases and the J gene lost 7 bases, with 12 bases spanning the gap. CDR3 length: 13 amino acids. The V gene's germline CDR1 is LNHDA and CDR2 SQIVND (reference sequence). The DNA of the CDR3 is TGTGCCAGTAGTATACTGGCTGGTCGTGAGCAGTACTTC. It translates to CASSILAGREQYF.

The V gene is TRBV19, the J gene TRBJ1-1, with D possibly matching TRBD1 (6 bases). Between the trimmed V and J ends, which lost 2 bases and 5 bases, there was a span of 9 bases. Looked up from germline, CDR1 is LNHDA and CDR2 is SQIVND (reference sequence). This CDR3 region has 13 residues. CDR3 region: CASSIQGKTEAFF. The CDR3 DNA reads as TGTGCCAGTAGTATACAGGGGAAGACTGAAGCTTTCTTT. Full variable domain (missing parts from reference TRBV19 and TRBJ1-1): DGGITQSPKYLFRKEGQNVTLSCEQNLNHDAMYWYRQDPGQGLRLIYYSQIVNDFQKGDIAEGYSVSREKKESFPLTVTSAQKNPTAFYLCASSIQGKTEAFFGQGTRLTVV.